The 2 T cell receptor beta chains reported below all come from one sample, sequenced in a study of identical twins. TCRdb ran MiXCR on the 5' RACE reads and lists one entry per CDR3 protein. This sample yields about 240,000 distinct CDR3 sequences, of which over 9.5% are seen a single time; more than 8.5% belongs to the top ten. Specimen: memory T cells sorted from blood. The receptors here all came from a man between 45 and 60 years old in good health.

As to this clonotype: A much larger clone differs from this one at a single base, so this may be a read error. This chain connects TRBV7-9 to TRBJ2-7; TRBD2 matches at 11 bases. This CDR3 is 16 amino acids long. The germline V gene has CDR1 SEHNR and CDR2 FQNEAQ (reference sequence). CDR3 DNA sequence: TGTGCCAGCTGCTTACTCGGACTAGCGGGTCTTGACGAGCAGTACTTC. Translated: CASCLLGLAGLDEQYF.

The chain combines TRBV19 with TRBJ2-7; no firm D call. The germline V gene encodes CDR1 LNHDA and CDR2 SQIVND (reference sequence). CDR3 length: 16 residues. V lost 7 bases and J lost 3, with 22 bases in between. The CDR3 region has the DNA TGTGCCAGTACCGCTCTCGGTAATAGTGCCCTCTACGAGCAGTACTTC. Amino acid sequence: CASTALGNSALYEQYF.